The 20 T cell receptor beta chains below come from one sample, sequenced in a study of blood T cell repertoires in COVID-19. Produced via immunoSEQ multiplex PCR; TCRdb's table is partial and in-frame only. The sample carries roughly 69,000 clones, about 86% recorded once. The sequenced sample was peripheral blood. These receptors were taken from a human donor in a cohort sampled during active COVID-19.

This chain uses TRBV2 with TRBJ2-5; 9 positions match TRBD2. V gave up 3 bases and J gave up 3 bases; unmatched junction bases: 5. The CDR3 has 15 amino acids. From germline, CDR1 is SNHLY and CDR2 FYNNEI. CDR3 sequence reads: CASSEGSGGEETQYF. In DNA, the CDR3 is TGTGCCAGCAGTGAGGGTAGCGGGGGAGAAGAGACCCAGTACTTC.

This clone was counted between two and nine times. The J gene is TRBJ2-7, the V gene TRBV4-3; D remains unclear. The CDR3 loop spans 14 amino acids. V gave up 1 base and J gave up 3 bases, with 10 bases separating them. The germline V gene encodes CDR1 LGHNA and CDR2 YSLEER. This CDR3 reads CASSQVERHYEQYF. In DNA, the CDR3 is TGCGCCAGCAGCCAAGTCGAGCGCCACTACGAGCAGTACTTC.

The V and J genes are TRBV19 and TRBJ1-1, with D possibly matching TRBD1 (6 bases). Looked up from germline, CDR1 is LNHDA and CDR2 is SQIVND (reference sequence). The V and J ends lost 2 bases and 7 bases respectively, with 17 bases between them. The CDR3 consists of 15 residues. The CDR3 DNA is TGTGCCAGTAGTATACCAGGGGCTGGGTCTGGTGAAGCTTTCTTT. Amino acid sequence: CASSIPGAGSGEAFF. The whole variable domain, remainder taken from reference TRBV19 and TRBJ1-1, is DGGITQSPKYLFRKEGQNVTLSCEQNLNHDAMYWYRQDPGQGLRLIYYSQIVNDFQKGDIAEGYSVSREKKESFPLTVTSAQKNPTAFYLCASSIPGAGSGEAFFGQGTRLTVV.

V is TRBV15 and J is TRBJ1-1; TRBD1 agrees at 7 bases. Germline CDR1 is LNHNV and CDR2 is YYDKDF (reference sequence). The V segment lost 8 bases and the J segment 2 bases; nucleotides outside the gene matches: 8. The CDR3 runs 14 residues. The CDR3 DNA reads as TGTGCCACCGGAAACGACAGGGCTAACACTGAAGCTTTCTTT. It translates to CATGNDRANTEAFF.

DNA of the CDR3: TGTGCCAGCAGCGTATTAGCGGGGGGCCACGACAATGAGCAGTTCTTC. Translating gives CASSVLAGGHDNEQFF. The gene calls are TRBV9 and TRBJ2-1; 10 positions agree with TRBD2. Looked up from germline, CDR1 is SGDLS and CDR2 is YYNGEE. The length of the CDR3 is 16 residues. V was pared by 1 base and J by 5 bases, with 6 bases of the junction left unmatched.

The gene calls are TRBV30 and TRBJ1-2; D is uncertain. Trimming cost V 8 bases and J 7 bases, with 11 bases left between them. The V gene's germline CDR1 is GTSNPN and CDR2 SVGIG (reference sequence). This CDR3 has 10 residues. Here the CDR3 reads CAGEGSGYTF. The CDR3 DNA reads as TGTGCCGGTGAGGGTTCTGGCTACACCTTC.

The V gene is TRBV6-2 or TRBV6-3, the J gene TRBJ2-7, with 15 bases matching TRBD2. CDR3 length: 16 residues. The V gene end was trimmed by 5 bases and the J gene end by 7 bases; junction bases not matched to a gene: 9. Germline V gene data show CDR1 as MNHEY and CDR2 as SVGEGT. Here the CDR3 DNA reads TGTGCCAGCAGTAAATGGACTAGCGGGAGGGCTCGGGAGCAGTACTTC. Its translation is CASSKWTSGRAREQYF.

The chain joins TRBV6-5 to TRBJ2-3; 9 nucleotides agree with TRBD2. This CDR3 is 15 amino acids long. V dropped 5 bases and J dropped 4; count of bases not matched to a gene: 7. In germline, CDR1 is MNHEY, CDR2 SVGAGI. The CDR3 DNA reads TGTGCCAGCAGTCGTAGCGGGAGCGGGGCAGATACGCAGTATTTT. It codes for CASSRSGSGADTQYF.

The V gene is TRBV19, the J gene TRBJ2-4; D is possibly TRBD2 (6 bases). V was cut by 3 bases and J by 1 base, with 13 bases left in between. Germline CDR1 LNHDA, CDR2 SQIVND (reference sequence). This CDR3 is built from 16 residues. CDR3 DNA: TGTGCCAGTAGTATCCACCCGGCGGGGGCCAAAAACATTCAGTACTTC. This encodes CASSIHPAGAKNIQYF.

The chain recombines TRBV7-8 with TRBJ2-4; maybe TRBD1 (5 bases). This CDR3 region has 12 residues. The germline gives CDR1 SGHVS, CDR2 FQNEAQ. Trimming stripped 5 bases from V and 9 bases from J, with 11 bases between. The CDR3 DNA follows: TGTGCCAGCAGCCCGGGCCAGGGCATTCAGTACTTC. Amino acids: CASSPGQGIQYF. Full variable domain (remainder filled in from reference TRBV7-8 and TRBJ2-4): GAGVSQSPRYKVAKRGQDVALRCDPISGHVSLFWYQQALGQGPEFLTYFQNEAQLDKSGLPSDRFFAERPEGSVSTLKIQRTQQEDSAVYLCASSPGQGIQYFGAGTRLSVL.

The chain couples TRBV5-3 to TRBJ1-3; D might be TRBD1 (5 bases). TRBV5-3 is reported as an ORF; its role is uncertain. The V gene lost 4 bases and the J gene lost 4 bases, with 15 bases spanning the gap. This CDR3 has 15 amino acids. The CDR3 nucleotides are TGTGCCAGAAGCCCCACAGGATTCGCCGGAAACACCATATATTTT. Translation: CARSPTGFAGNTIYF.

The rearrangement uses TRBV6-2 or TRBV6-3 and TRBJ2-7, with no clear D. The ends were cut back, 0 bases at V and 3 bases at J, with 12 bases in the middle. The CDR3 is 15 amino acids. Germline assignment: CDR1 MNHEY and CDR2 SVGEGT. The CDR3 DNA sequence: TGTGCCAGCAGTTACTCGATCCAGGAAAGCTACGAGCAGTACTTC. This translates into CASSYSIQESYEQYF.

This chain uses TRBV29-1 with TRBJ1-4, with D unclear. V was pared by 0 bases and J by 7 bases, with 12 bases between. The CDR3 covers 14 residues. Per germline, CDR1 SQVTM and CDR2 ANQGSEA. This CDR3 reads CSVEDLGRAEKLFF. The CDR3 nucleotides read TGCAGCGTTGAAGATCTGGGGAGGGCTGAAAAACTGTTTTTT.

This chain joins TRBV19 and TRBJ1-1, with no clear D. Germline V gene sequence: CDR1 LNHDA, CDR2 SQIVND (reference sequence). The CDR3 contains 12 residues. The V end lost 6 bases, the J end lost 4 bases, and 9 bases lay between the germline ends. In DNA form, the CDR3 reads TGTGCCAGTAGGGTGGTCGGCACTGAAGCTTTCTTT. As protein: CASRVVGTEAFF.

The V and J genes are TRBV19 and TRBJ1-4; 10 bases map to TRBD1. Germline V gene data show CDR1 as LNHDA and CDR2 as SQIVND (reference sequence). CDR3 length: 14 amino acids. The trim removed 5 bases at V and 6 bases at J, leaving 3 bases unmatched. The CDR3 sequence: CASSRGTGDEKLFF. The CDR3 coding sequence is TGTGCCAGTAGTCGGGGGACAGGGGATGAAAAACTGTTTTTT. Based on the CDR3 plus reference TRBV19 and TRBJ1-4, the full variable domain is DGGITQSPKYLFRKEGQNVTLSCEQNLNHDAMYWYRQDPGQGLRLIYYSQIVNDFQKGDIAEGYSVSREKKESFPLTVTSAQKNPTAFYLCASSRGTGDEKLFFGSGTQLSVL.

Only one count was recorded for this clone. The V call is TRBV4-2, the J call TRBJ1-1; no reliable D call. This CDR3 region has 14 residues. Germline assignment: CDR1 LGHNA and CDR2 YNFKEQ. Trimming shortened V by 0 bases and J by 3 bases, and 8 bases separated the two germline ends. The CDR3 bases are TGTGCCAGCAGCCAAGATAGAGTAGACACTGAAGCTTTCTTT. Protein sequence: CASSQDRVDTEAFF.

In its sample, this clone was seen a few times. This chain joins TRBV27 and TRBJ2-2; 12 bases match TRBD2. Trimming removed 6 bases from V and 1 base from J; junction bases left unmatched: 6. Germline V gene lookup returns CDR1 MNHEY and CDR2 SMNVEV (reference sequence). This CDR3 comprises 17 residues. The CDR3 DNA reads TGTGCCAGCAGGGGACTAGCGGGTACAGGGAACACCGGGGAGCTGTTTTTT. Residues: CASRGLAGTGNTGELFF.

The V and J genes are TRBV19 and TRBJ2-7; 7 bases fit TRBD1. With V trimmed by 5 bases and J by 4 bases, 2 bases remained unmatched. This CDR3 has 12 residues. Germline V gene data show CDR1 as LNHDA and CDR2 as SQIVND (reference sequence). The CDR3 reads CASSLQGYEQYF. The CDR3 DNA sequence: TGTGCCAGTAGTTTACAGGGGTACGAGCAGTACTTC.

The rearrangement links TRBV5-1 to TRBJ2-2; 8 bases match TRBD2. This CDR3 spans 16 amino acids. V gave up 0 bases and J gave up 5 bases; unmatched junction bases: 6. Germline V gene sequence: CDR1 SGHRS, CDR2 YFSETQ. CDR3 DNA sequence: TGCGCCAGCAGCTTGGCCGAGCGGGGGTTAACCGGGGAGCTGTTTTTT. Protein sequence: CASSLAERGLTGELFF. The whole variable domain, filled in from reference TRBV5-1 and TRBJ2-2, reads KAGVTQTPRYLIKTRGQQVTLSCSPISGHRSVSWYQQTPGQGLQFLFEYFSETQRNKGNFPGRFSGRQFSNSRSEMNVSTLELGDSALYLCASSLAERGLTGELFFGEGSRLTVL.

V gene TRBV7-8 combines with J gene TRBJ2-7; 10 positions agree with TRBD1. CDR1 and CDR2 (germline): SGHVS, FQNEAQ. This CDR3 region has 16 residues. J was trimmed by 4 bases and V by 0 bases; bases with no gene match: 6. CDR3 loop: CASSLALGDRGYEQYF. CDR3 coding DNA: TGTGCCAGCAGCTTAGCGTTGGGGGACAGGGGTTACGAGCAGTACTTC.